This record concerns one TCR beta chain sequence. The record originates from a study of technical replicates of blood from several donors. CDR1 is LGHNA, CDR2 YNFKEQ, per germline. There are 14 residues in the CDR3. V was cut by 0 bases and J by 6 bases, with 12 bases left in between. Clones were read by immunoSEQ multiplex PCR, and TCRdb kept only the in-frame ones, dropping some. The table lists 65,000 to 85,000 clones, 85% to 95% of them singletons. The chain has TRBV4-2 and TRBJ2-7; a possible D gene is TRBD1 (6 bases). The sequenced sample was T cells isolated from PBMCs. This clonotype was obtained from a human donor in good health. For the CDR3, the DNA is TGTGCCAGCAGCCAAGACAGGGGTTTAGGCGAGCAGTACTTC. It is translated as CASSQDRGLGEQYF.